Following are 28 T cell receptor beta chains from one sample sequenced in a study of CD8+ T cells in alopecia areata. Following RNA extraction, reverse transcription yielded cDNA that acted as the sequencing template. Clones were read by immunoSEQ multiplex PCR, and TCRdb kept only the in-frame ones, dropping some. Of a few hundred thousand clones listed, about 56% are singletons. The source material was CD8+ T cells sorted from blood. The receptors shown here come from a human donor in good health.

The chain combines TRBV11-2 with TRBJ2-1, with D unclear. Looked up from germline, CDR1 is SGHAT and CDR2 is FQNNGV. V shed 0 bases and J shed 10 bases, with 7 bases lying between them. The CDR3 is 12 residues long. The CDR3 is CASSLDSREQFF. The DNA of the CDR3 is TGTGCCAGCAGCTTAGATTCCCGCGAGCAGTTCTTC. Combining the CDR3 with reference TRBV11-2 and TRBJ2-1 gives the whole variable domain EAGVAQSPRYKIIEKRQSVAFWCNPISGHATLYWYQQILGQGPKLLIQFQNNGVVDDSQLPKDRFSAERLKGVDSTLKIQPAKLEDSAVYLCASSLDSREQFFGPGTRLTVL.

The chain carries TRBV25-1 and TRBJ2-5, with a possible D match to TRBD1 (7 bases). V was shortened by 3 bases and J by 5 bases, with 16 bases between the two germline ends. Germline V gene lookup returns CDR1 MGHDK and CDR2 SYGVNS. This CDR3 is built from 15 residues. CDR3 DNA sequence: TGTGCCAGCAGTGATCGGCAGGGGGGCCTTGAGACCCAGTACTTC. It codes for CASSDRQGGLETQYF.

This CDR3 reads CSVQLTANYGYTF. The CDR3 bases are TGCAGCGTTCAATTAACAGCTAACTATGGCTACACCTTC. The rearrangement links TRBV29-1 to TRBJ1-2; no clear D gene. From germline, CDR1 is SQVTM and CDR2 ANQGSEA. Trimming shortened V by 5 bases and J by 0 bases, and 10 bases separated the two germline ends. CDR3 length: 13 amino acids.

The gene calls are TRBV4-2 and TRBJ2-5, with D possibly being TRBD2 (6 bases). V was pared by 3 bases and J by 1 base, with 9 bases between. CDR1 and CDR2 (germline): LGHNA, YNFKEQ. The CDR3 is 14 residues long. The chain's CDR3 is CASSHAGSQETQYF. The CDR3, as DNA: TGTGCCAGCAGCCATGCGGGGTCCCAAGAGACCCAGTACTTC.

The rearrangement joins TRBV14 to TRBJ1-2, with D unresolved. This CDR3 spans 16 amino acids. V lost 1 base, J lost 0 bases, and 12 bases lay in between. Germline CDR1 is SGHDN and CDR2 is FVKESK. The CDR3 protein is CASSQVNGRTNYGYTF. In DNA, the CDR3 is TGTGCCAGCAGCCAAGTTAATGGCAGAACTAACTATGGCTACACCTTC.

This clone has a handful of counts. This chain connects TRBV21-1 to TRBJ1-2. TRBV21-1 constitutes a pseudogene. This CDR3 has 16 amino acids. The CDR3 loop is CASSKDTLGGQYGYTF. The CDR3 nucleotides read TGTGCCAGCAGCAAAGATACCCTCGGAGGCCAATATGGCTACACCTTC.

CDR3: CASSSQQQRSEAFF. The DNA of the CDR3 is TGTGCCAGCAGCTCTCAACAACAGAGGTCTGAAGCTTTCTTT. The V call is TRBV5-6, the J call TRBJ1-1; unclear D gene. With 3 bases removed from V and 6 bases from J, the gap between germline ends came to 15 bases. The CDR3 contains 14 residues. CDR1 and CDR2 (germline): SGHDT, YYEEEE. Supplemented by reference TRBV5-6 and TRBJ1-1, the full variable domain reads DAGVTQSPTHLIKTRGQQVTLRCSPKSGHDTVSWYQQALGQGPQFIFQYYEEEERQRGNFPDRFSGHQFPNYSSELNVNALLLGDSALYLCASSSQQQRSEAFFGQGTRLTVV.

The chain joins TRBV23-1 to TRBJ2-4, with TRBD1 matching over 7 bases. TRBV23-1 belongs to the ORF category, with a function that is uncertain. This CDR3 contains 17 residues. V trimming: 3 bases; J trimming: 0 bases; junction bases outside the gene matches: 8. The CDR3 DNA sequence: TGCGCCAGCAGTCACCGACAGGGTCTCAAAGCCAAAAACATTCAGTACTTC. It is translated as CASSHRQGLKAKNIQYF.

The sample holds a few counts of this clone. The CDR3 here is CASSSPGTGTHQETQYF. The CDR3 region has the DNA TGTGCCAGCAGCTCGCCCGGGACAGGGACACACCAAGAGACCCAGTACTTC. This chain links TRBV7-9 with TRBJ2-5; 9 bases agree with TRBD1. CDR1 is SEHNR, CDR2 FQNEAQ, per germline (reference sequence). Trimming removed 4 bases from V and 0 bases from J; junction bases left unmatched: 9. This CDR3 is built from 17 residues.

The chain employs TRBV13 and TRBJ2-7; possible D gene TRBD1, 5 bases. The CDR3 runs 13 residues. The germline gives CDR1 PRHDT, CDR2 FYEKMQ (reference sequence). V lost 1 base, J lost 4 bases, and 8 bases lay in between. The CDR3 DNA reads TGTGCCAGCAGCTTAGAGGGGCGGTACGAGCAGTACTTC. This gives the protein CASSLEGRYEQYF.

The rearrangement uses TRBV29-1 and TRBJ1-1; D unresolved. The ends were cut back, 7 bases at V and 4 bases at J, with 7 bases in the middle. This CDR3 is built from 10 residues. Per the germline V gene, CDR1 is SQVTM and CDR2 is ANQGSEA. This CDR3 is CSGLSTEAFF. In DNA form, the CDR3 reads TGCAGCGGTCTGAGCACTGAAGCTTTCTTT.

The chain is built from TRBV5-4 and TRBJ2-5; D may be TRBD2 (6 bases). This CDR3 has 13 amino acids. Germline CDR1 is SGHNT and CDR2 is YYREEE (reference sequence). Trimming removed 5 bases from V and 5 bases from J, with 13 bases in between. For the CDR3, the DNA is TGTGCCAGCAGTTTGCCGGGGGAGGAGACCCAGTACTTC. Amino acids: CASSLPGEETQYF. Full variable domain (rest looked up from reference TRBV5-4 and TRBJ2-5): ETGVTQSPTHLIKTRGQQVTLRCSSQSGHNTVSWYQQALGQGPQFIFQYYREEENGRGNFPPRFSGLQFPNYSSELNVNALELDDSALYLCASSLPGEETQYFGPGTRLLVL.

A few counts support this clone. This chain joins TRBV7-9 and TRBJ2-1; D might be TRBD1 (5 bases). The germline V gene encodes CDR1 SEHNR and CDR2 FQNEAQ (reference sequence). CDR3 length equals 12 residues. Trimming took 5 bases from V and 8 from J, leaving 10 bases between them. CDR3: CASSQSRDEQFF. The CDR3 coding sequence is TGTGCCAGCAGCCAGAGCAGGGATGAGCAGTTCTTC. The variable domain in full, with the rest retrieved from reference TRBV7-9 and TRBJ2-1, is DTGVSQNPRHKITKRGQNVTFRCDPISEHNRLYWYRQTLGQGPEFLTYFQNEAQLEKSRLLSDRFSAERPKGSFSTLEIQRTEQGDSAMYLCASSQSRDEQFFGPGTRLTVL.

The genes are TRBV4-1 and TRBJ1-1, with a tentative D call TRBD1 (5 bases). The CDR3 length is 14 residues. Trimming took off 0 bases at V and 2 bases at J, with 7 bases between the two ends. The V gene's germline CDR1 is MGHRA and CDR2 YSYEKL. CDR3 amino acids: CASSQEGVNTEAFF. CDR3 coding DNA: TGCGCCAGCAGCCAAGAGGGGGTAAACACTGAAGCTTTCTTT.

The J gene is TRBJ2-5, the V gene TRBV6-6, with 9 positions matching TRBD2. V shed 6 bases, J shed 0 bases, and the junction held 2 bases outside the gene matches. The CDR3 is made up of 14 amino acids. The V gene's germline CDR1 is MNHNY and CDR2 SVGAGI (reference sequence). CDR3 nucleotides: TGTGCCAGCAGCACTAGCGGGTACCAAGAGACCCAGTACTTC. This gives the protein CASSTSGYQETQYF.

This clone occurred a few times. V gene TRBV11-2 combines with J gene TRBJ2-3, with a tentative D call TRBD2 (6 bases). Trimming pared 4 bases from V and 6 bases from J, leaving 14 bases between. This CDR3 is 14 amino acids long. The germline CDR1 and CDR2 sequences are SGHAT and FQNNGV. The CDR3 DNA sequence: TGTGCCAGCAGCTGGGCAGCGGGTACGGATACGCAGTATTTT. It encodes CASSWAAGTDTQYF.

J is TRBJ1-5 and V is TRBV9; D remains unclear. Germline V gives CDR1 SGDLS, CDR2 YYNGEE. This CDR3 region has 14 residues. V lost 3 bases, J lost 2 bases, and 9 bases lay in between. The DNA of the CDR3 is TGTGCCAGCAGCGAGGGAGGTGGCAATCAGCCCCAGCATTTT. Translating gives CASSEGGGNQPQHF.

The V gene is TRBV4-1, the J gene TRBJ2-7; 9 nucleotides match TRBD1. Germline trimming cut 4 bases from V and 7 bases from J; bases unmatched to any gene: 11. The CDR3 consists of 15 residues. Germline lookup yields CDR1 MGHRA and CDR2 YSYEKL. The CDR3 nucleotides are TGCGCCAGCAGCCGATCACAGGGGGCAGGTAGGGAGCAGTACTTC. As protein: CASSRSQGAGREQYF.

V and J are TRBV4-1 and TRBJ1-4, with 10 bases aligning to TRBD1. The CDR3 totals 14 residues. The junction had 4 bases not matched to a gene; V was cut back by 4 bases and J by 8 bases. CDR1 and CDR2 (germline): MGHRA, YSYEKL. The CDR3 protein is CASSLRQGAEKLFF. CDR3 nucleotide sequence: TGCGCCAGCAGCCTGCGACAGGGGGCGGAAAAACTGTTTTTT.

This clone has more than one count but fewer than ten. CDR3 in amino acids: CASSDPVAVMETQYF. In DNA form, the CDR3 reads TGTGCCAGCAGTGACCCGGTAGCGGTTATGGAGACCCAGTACTTC. The rearrangement uses TRBV2 and TRBJ2-5, with D perhaps matching TRBD2 (6 bases). Trimming shortened V by 3 bases and J by 5 bases, and 16 bases separated the two germline ends. CDR3 length: 15 amino acids. Germline V CDR1 and CDR2: SNHLY, FYNNEI.

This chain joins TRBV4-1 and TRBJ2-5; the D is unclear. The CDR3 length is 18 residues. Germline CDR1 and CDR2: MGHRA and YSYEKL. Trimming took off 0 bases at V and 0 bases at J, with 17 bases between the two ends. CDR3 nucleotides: TGCGCCAGCAGCCAAGATTCTCGATATACCCAGTACCAAGAGACCCAGTACTTC. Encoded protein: CASSQDSRYTQYQETQYF.

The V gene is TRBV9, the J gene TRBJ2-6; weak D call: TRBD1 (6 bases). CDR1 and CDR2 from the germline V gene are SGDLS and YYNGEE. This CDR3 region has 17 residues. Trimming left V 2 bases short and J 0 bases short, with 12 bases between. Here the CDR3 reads CASSVHREPSGANVLTF. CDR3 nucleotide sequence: TGTGCCAGCAGCGTTCACAGGGAACCCTCTGGGGCCAACGTCCTGACTTTC.

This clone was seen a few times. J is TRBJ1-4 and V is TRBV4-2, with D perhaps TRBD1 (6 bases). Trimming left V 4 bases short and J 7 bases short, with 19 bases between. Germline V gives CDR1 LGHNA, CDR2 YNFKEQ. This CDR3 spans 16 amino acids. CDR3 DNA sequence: TGTGCCAGCAGCCTATTACAGGGCGAAATCGGTGAAAAACTGTTTTTT. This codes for CASSLLQGEIGEKLFF.

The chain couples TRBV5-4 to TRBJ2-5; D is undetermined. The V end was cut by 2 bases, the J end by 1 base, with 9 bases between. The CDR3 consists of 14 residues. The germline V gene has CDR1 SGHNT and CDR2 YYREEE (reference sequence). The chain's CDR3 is CASSFGRTQETQYF. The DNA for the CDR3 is TGTGCCAGCAGCTTCGGACGGACCCAAGAGACCCAGTACTTC. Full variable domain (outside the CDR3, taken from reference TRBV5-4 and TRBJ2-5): ETGVTQSPTHLIKTRGQQVTLRCSSQSGHNTVSWYQQALGQGPQFIFQYYREEENGRGNFPPRFSGLQFPNYSSELNVNALELDDSALYLCASSFGRTQETQYFGPGTRLLVL.

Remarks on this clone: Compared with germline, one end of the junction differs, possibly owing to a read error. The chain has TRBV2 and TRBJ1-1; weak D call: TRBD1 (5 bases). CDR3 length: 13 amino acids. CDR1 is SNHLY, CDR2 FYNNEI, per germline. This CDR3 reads CASSEAGFTEAFF. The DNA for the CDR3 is TGTGCCAGCAGCGAAGCAGGGTTCACTGAAGCTTTCTTT.

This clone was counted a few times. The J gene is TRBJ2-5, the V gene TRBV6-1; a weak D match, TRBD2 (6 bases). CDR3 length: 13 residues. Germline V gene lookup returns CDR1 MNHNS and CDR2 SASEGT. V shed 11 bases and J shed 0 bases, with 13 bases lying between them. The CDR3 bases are TGTGCCGCGGGGCTTTACAACCAAGAGACCCAGTACTTC. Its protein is CAAGLYNQETQYF.

The CDR3 DNA reads as TGTGCCAGTAGTATAGTGGACAGATCCTACGAGCAGTACTTC. Translated, it gives CASSIVDRSYEQYF. V is TRBV19 and J is TRBJ2-7; possibly TRBD1 for D (6 bases). Germline loops: CDR1 LNHDA, CDR2 SQIVND (reference sequence). V lost 1 base and J 1 base, leaving 8 bases between the germline ends. The CDR3 loop spans 14 amino acids.

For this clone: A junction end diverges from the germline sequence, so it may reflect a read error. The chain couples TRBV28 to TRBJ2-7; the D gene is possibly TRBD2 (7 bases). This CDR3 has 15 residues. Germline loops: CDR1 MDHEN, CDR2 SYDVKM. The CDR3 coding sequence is TGTGCCAGCAGCACCCCTGGCGGGGGCCCATACGGGCAGTACTTC. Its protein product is CASSTPGGGPYGQYF.